This passage covers 7 T cell receptor beta chains from one sample sequenced in a study of OX40 agonist ivuxolimab in advanced cancers. Profiled with immunoSEQ multiplex PCR; TCRdb holds only in-frame clones, not every one. The sample contains around 19,000 clones, 65% to 90% of which appear only once. Sample: CD4+ or CD8+ T cells sorted from blood, taken in a trial of the OX40 agonist ivuxolimab. The receptors were gathered from an adult with an advanced solid tumor such as melanoma, head and neck, liver or kidney cancer.

The V gene is TRBV4-2, the J gene TRBJ1-5; D is ambiguous. CDR1 and CDR2 from the germline V gene are LGHNA and YNFKEQ. The V gene lost 0 bases and the J gene lost 7 bases, with 7 bases spanning the gap. The CDR3 covers 13 residues. DNA for the CDR3: TGTGCCAGCAGCCAAGATTGGGAGCAGCCCCAGCATTTT. Translated: CASSQDWEQPQHF.

The chain recombines TRBV18 with TRBJ1-2, with TRBD1 as a possible D gene (6 bases). CDR3 length: 15 amino acids. Looked up from germline, CDR1 is KGHSH and CDR2 is LQKENI. Trimming took off 4 bases at V and 0 bases at J, with 12 bases between the two ends. The CDR3 nucleotides are TGTGCCAGCTCACGCGGACAGACTCCTAACTATGGCTACACCTTC. This translates into CASSRGQTPNYGYTF. The full variable domain, its missing parts supplied by reference TRBV18 and TRBJ1-2, is NAGVMQNPRHLVRRRGQEARLRCSPMKGHSHVYWYRQLPEEGLKFMVYLQKENIIDESGMPKERFSAEFPKEGPSILRIQQVVRGDSAAYFCASSRGQTPNYGYTFGSGTRLTVV.

The J gene is TRBJ2-3, the V gene TRBV4-3, with TRBD2 matching 11 bases. This CDR3 spans 18 amino acids. Germline V lookup: CDR1 LGHNA, CDR2 YSLEER. V trimming: 4 bases; J trimming: 1 base; junction bases outside the gene matches: 10. In nucleotides, the CDR3 is TGCGCCAGCAGCCGAGTGCGGACTAGCGGGTTGGGCACAGATACGCAGTATTTT. It translates to CASSRVRTSGLGTDTQYF.

J is TRBJ2-7 and V is TRBV19; TRBD1 matches at 7 bases. The CDR3 consists of 16 residues. The trim removed 7 bases at V and 2 bases at J, leaving 14 bases unmatched. Germline values: CDR1 LNHDA, CDR2 SQIVND (reference sequence). CDR3 nucleotides: TGTGCCAGTAAGGGGGACAGAGACTGGGTGGCCTACGAGCAGTACTTC. Protein: CASKGDRDWVAYEQYF.

This clone was seen once. The V gene is TRBV6-1, the J gene TRBJ2-2; 10 positions match TRBD2. Germline loops: CDR1 MNHNS, CDR2 SASEGT. The J segment lost 3 bases and the V segment lost 2 bases, leaving 3 bases of the junction unmatched. The CDR3 runs 16 residues. CDR3 bases: TGTGCCAGCAGTGAACCTAGCGGGGGATACACCGGGGAGCTGTTTTTT. This gives the protein CASSEPSGGYTGELFF.

The chain is built from TRBV11-2 and TRBJ1-1; no clear D gene. This CDR3 has 15 residues. V lost 0 bases and J 4 bases, leaving 12 bases between the germline ends. The germline V gene has CDR1 SGHAT and CDR2 FQNNGV. This CDR3 is CASSLDGSWGTEAFF. The CDR3 DNA reads TGTGCCAGCAGCTTAGACGGTTCGTGGGGCACTGAAGCTTTCTTT.

As for this clone: The same CDR3 arises from other DNA sequences in this sample as well. The CDR3, as DNA: TGTGCCAGCAGCTTAACGAGGAGGGATACGCAGTATTTT. This encodes CASSLTRRDTQYF. The J gene is TRBJ2-3, the V gene TRBV7-3, with D maybe TRBD2 (5 bases). The CDR3 has 13 amino acids. CDR1 is SGHTA, CDR2 FQGTGA, per germline. Between the trimmed V and J ends, which lost 0 bases and 6 bases, there was a span of 7 bases.